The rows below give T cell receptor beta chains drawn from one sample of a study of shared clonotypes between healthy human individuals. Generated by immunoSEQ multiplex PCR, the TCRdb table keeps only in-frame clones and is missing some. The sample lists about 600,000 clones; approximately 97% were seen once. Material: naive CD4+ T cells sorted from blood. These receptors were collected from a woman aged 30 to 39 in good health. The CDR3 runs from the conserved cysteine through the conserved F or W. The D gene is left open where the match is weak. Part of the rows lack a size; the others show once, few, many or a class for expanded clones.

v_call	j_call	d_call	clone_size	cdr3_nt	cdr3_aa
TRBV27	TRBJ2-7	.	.	TGTGCCAGCAGTCCCTCAAAGCGGGCCGCCTACGAGCAGTACTTC	CASSPSKRAAYEQYF
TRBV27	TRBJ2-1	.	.	TGTGCCAGCGGAGACTCGGTCTCCTACAATGAGCAGTTCTTC	CASGDSVSYNEQFF
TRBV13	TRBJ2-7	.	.	TGTGCCAGCAGCTTAGCTGTCCAGGGCCACGAGCAGTACTTC	CASSLAVQGHEQYF
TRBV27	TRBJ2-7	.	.	TGTGCCAGCAGTTTCGTTCTAGCTCCGAGGTACGAGCAGTACTTC	CASSFVLAPRYEQYF
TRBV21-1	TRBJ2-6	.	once	TGTGCCAGCAGCAAAGTATGGCGGGAGGTGGTTGGGGCCAACGTCCTGACTTTC	CASSKVWREVVGANVLTF
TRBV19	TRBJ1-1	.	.	TGTGCCACAAACCTCGGCGGGACGGGGGACACTGAAGCTTTCTTT	CATNLGGTGDTEAFF
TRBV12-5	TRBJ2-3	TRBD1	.	TGTGCTAGTGGTTTGGTAACGGGACAGGGGACTGGAGGAGGAAGAAATACGCAGTATTTT	CASGLVTGQGTGGGRNTQYF
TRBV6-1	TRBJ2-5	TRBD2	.	TGTGCCAGCAGTGAAAATCTAGCGGGAGGTCAGGGGACCCAGTACTTC	CASSENLAGGQGTQYF
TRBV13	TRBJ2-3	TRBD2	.	TGTGCCAGCAGCTTATGGCGGGAGGGACGCACAGATACGCAGTATTTT	CASSLWREGRTDTQYF
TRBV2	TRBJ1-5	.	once	TGTGCCAGCAACTCCGCCTACAGAGGGAATCAGCCCCAGCATTTT	CASNSAYRGNQPQHF
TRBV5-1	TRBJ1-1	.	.	TGCGCCAGCAGCCCGCCAGGGATGATGAACACTGAAGCTTTCTTT	CASSPPGMMNTEAFF
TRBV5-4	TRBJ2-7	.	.	TGTGCCAGCAGCTTGGCTGGGGTCTCCTACGAGCAGTACTTC	CASSLAGVSYEQYF